This T cell receptor beta chain came from a study of T cells after somatic rescue of genetic block. By sample fraction, this clone is medium-sized (0.01 to 0.1%). Clones were sequenced by immunoSEQ multiplex PCR, and TCRdb holds only the in-frame ones, with some missing. The sample carries almost 15,000 clones, around 70% recorded once. V gave up 0 bases and J gave up 4 bases, with 14 bases separating them. Germline lookup yields CDR1 SGHRS and CDR2 YFSETQ. The CDR3 is 16 residues long. The TCR originated in a man aged 18 to 29. The chain uses TRBV5-1 and TRBJ1-3; D not certain. What was sequenced was peripheral blood mononuclear cells (PBMCs). In DNA, the CDR3 is TGCGCCAGCAGCTTGGAACCTACAACAAGGGGAAACACCATATATTTT. Its protein product is CASSLEPTTRGNTIYF.